This paragraph reports one T cell receptor (beta chain). Its antigen is not yet known. Base qualities are not at hand, and no much larger clone is one base apart. Library creation used the immunoSEQ multiplex PCR assay. Rearranged TCR beta chain sequences were amplified with the hsTCRB Kit following the manufacturer's protocol. An Illumina MiSeq was used to sequence the TCRB libraries. The study's processing was this. The kit vendor's proprietary platform handled demultiplexing, trimming and gene mapping. This is the immuneACCESS table as TCRdb keeps it, with only in-frame sequences that have V and J called. A part of the clones is gone; compared with another copy, unresolved V genes explain less than half, and the rest is unexplained. V, J and clone size derive from that table, while D and trimming were established from the DNA sequence. The sample includes over 45,000 clones, with 85% to 95% observed a single time. Of the sample, about 2.1% is held by the ten largest clones.

Germline trimming: 0 bases from V, 4 bases from J; junction bases outside gene matches: 4. The CDR3, from cysteine to phenylalanine, totals 15 residues. Solely the CDR3 DNA is kept, with 45 bases framed from the first base. The germline V gene sets CDR1 to SGDLS and CDR2 to YYNGEE. The data are from a study of a mutant IDH1 vaccine in newly diagnosed glioma (dated by TCRdb to 2020 to 2022). A note on the overall study: Vaccination was initiated 4-6 weeks after radiotherapy alone, or concurrently with temozolomide cycles in the chemotherapy-containing groups. Of the approximately 32 treated patients, about 62% were male and approximately 38% were female, and the mean age was approximately 37 years. Prior to enrollment, patients had been given standard therapy consisting of radiotherapy alone, temozolomide alone, or radiochemotherapy with temozolomide, with the combination given to most patients. Visit V12 was the week-35 safety follow-up and visit V13 was the week-47 end of study. Six visits were used for peripheral blood collection: V03 (baseline), V05, V07, V10, V12 and V13. Longitudinal TCRB deep sequencing was performed for approximately 24 treated patients wherever samples were available for exploratory analyses. Points the paper makes about the study in general: The authors stated that sample limitations prevented analyses of patient blood samples from being reproduced. Selection of PBMC samples for TCRB deep sequencing was based on availability. Changes in the top peripheral T cell clonotypes picked up by TCRB sequencing did not appear to be linked to pseudoprogression. Immune responses induced by the vaccine were seen in over 80% of patients across multiple MHC alleles.

The intended sense of this specimen's time point label: week 35, safety follow-up. Each vaccine dose was 300 ug of a 20-mer mutant IDH1 peptide in Montanide, given subcutaneously with topical imiquimod. Patients were given eight vaccinations, in weeks 1, 3, 5, 7, 11, 15, 19 and 23, which matched visits V03 through V10. Donors had newly diagnosed WHO grade 3 or 4 IDH1-mutant astrocytomas with loss of nuclear ATRX. The samples were drawn from NOA16, a multicentre, single-arm, open-label phase I trial in Germany that tested a mutant IDH1 peptide vaccine in humans for the first time. The DNeasy Blood and Tissue Kit was used to extract genomic DNA from EDTA blood for TCRB sequencing.

Recombination connected TRBV9 to TRBJ1-5; TRBD1 aligns with 7 central bases. Specimen: PBMCs, collected from a glioma patient whose treatment included an IDH1 peptide vaccine. The source of this sequence is a man in his forties or fifties with glioma. The bases are TGTGCCAGCAGCGTAGAAGGGGGCACAAATCAGCCCCAGCATTTT. This gives the protein CASSVEGGTNQPQHF.